This TCR beta chain was profiled in a study of vaccination effects on CD4 cells after COVID-19. The CDR3 totals 11 residues. The germline CDR1 and CDR2 sequences are SQVTM and ANQGSEA. Between the trimmed V and J ends, which lost 8 bases and 3 bases, there was a span of 10 bases. The assay was immunoSEQ multiplex PCR, and TCRdb's table has in-frame clones only and misses some. The table records tens of thousands of clones, 65% to 80% of them present only once. To note about this clone: The antigen is unknown.

Before any sequencing was done, the ViraFEST assay used viral peptide pools to expand antigen-specific CD4+ T cells. Following a roughly 9-day culture, CD4+ T cells were purified. Convalescent patients had PCR-confirmed SARS-CoV-2 infection between March and December 2020. The TCR originated in a human donor who had a prior SARS-CoV-2 infection. The sample in question was CD4+ T cells from PBMCs cultured with HCoV-NL63 spike peptides, obtained before COVID-19 vaccination. The chain couples TRBV29-1 to TRBJ2-5; unclear D gene. The CDR3 protein is CSSQEEETQYF. The CDR3 DNA is TGCAGCTCCCAGGAAGAAGAGACCCAGTACTTC.